These 15 T cell receptor beta chains originate from one sample sequenced in a study of a mutant IDH1 vaccine in newly diagnosed glioma. Time point defined: week 47, end of study. In every dose of vaccine, 300 ug of mutant IDH1 20-mer peptide was given alongside topical imiquimod. Clones were sequenced by immunoSEQ multiplex PCR, and TCRdb holds only the in-frame ones, with some missing. This table holds under 15,000 clones, roughly 79% found once. These receptors have no known antigen. The material sequenced was PBMCs, taken from a glioma patient whose treatment included an IDH1 peptide vaccine. These receptors all stem from a woman aged 40-49 years with glioma.

In DNA, the CDR3 is TGTGCCAGCAGACCATCGGCTGGGAAAAGCGGCACTGAAGCTTTCTTT. This codes for CASRPSAGKSGTEAFF. This rearrangement joins TRBV11-2 to TRBJ1-1; D is ambiguous. The CDR3 consists of 16 residues. CDR1 and CDR2 (germline): SGHAT, FQNNGV. Trimming cost V 6 bases and J 4 bases, with 21 bases left between them.

The rearrangement uses TRBV5-1 and TRBJ2-1; no firm D call. Trimming left V 4 bases short and J 9 bases short, with 11 bases between. Germline CDR1 SGHRS, CDR2 YFSETQ. The CDR3 loop spans 12 amino acids. DNA for the CDR3: TGCGCCAGCAGCCGCTCGTCGGCTGAGCAGTTCTTC. Residues: CASSRSSAEQFF.

The gene calls are TRBV27 and TRBJ1-1; D unresolved. This CDR3 is built from 14 residues. Germline V lookup: CDR1 MNHEY, CDR2 SMNVEV (reference sequence). Trimming left V 3 bases short and J 3 bases short, with 11 bases between. CDR3 in DNA: TGTGCCAGCAGTTTGAACGGTGGGGACACTGAAGCTTTCTTT. It yields the protein CASSLNGGDTEAFF.

This clone showed up just a few times. This chain joins TRBV5-1 and TRBJ2-1, with D unresolved. From germline, CDR1 is SGHRS and CDR2 YFSETQ. This CDR3 contains 13 residues. Trimming stripped 2 bases from V and 6 bases from J, with 9 bases between. This CDR3 is CASSFLAPNEQFF. DNA of the CDR3: TGCGCCAGCAGCTTCTTGGCGCCCAATGAGCAGTTCTTC.

This clone appeared a few times. This chain uses TRBV19 with TRBJ1-5, with no clear D. The V end was cut by 6 bases, the J end by 4 bases, with 10 bases between. The CDR3 sequence is 13 residues long. Germline lookup yields CDR1 LNHDA and CDR2 SQIVND (reference sequence). The CDR3 loop reads CASSDTRNQPQHF. The CDR3 DNA reads TGTGCCAGTAGCGACACAAGGAATCAGCCCCAGCATTTT.

The chain joins TRBV28 to TRBJ2-6; weak D call: TRBD1 (5 bases). V was pared by 5 bases and J by 0 bases, with 11 bases between. Germline V lookup: CDR1 MDHEN, CDR2 SYDVKM. The CDR3 sequence is 16 residues long. This CDR3 is CASSQGAISGANVLTF. The CDR3 DNA reads TGTGCCAGCAGTCAGGGTGCCATCTCTGGGGCCAACGTCCTGACTTTC.

The chain joins TRBV29-1 to TRBJ1-3, with 9 bases that match TRBD1. Germline lookup yields CDR1 SQVTM and CDR2 ANQGSEA. V lost 6 bases and J lost 7; bases outside the gene matches: 1. The CDR3 runs 11 residues. This CDR3 is CSVGQGNTIYF. Here the CDR3 DNA reads TGCAGCGTCGGACAGGGGAACACCATATATTTT.

J is TRBJ2-5 and V is TRBV6-6; 13 bases are shared with TRBD2. CDR1 and CDR2 from the germline V gene are MNHNY and SVGAGI (reference sequence). V dropped 5 bases and J dropped 2; count of bases not matched to a gene: 5. CDR3 size: 16 residues. The CDR3 is CASSRRLAGGQETQYF. In DNA, the CDR3 is TGTGCCAGCAGTCGACGACTAGCGGGAGGACAAGAGACCCAGTACTTC.

The chain carries TRBV6-1 and TRBJ2-1, with D possibly TRBD1 on 6 matching bases. Deletions cut 0 bases from V and 8 bases from J, with 23 bases between. CDR1 and CDR2 from the germline V gene are MNHNS and SASEGT. The CDR3 has 18 residues. The CDR3 loop reads CASSEAVRRTARSDEQFF. CDR3 DNA sequence: TGTGCCAGCAGTGAAGCAGTTCGAAGGACAGCGAGGAGCGATGAGCAGTTCTTC.

The chain has TRBV9 and TRBJ1-2; a weak D match, TRBD1 (5 bases). V was pared by 4 bases and J by 4 bases, with 17 bases between. The CDR3 has 15 amino acids. CDR1 SGDLS and CDR2 YYNGEE come from the germline V gene. The CDR3 protein is CASSSPQGRSYGYTF. The CDR3 coding sequence is TGTGCCAGCAGCTCACCTCAGGGACGGAGCTATGGCTACACCTTC.

The chain uses TRBV23-1 and TRBJ1-5, with D possibly matching TRBD1 (5 bases). TRBV23-1 is an ORF, and what it does is uncertain. CDR3 length: 19 residues. Trimming stripped 0 bases from V and 0 bases from J, with 18 bases between. CDR3 region: CASSQSTESGTHSNQPQHF. In nucleotides, the CDR3 is TGCGCCAGCAGTCAATCTACCGAATCAGGGACCCATAGCAATCAGCCCCAGCATTTT.

This clone was seen only a few times. CDR3 in amino acids: CASSQLPRETQYF. CDR3 nucleotides: TGTGCCAGCAGCCAACTGCCCCGTGAGACCCAGTACTTC. The chain is built from TRBV14 and TRBJ2-5; D call uncertain. This CDR3 region has 13 residues. V lost 2 bases to trimming and J lost 5 bases, with 9 bases between them. CDR1 and CDR2 (germline): SGHDN, FVKESK. The full variable domain, with the rest looked up from reference TRBV14 and TRBJ2-5, is EAGVTQFPSHSVIEKGQTVTLRCDPISGHDNLYWYRRVMGKEIKFLLHFVKESKQDESGMPNNRFLAERTGGTYSTLKVQPAELEDSGVYFCASSQLPRETQYFGPGTRLLVL.

The rearrangement uses TRBV4-3 and TRBJ2-7; D is unclear. Trimming stripped 0 bases from V and 2 bases from J, with 11 bases between. The V gene's germline CDR1 is LGHNA and CDR2 YSLEER. The CDR3 covers 15 residues. In nucleotides, the CDR3 is TGCGCCAGCAGCCAAGATAGTAACAGTGCCTACGAGCAGTACTTC. Translation: CASSQDSNSAYEQYF.

The J gene is TRBJ2-1, the V gene TRBV27; D possibly corresponds to TRBD2 (6 bases). Looked up from germline, CDR1 is MNHEY and CDR2 is SMNVEV (reference sequence). Trimming left V 5 bases short and J 6 bases short, with 17 bases between. The length of the CDR3 is 15 residues. The CDR3 DNA is TGTGCCAGCAGTCCCTCCCGGGGGTTCGGCAATGAGCAGTTCTTC. Protein product: CASSPSRGFGNEQFF.

This sequence joins TRBV5-6 and TRBJ1-2, with D tentatively TRBD1 (5 bases). Deletions cut 0 bases from V and 13 bases from J, with 13 bases between. The CDR3 covers 12 residues. Germline V gives CDR1 SGHDT, CDR2 YYEEEE. The CDR3 sequence is CASSLGGLPFTF. The CDR3 DNA reads as TGTGCCAGCAGCTTGGGGGGACTTCCCTTCACCTTC.